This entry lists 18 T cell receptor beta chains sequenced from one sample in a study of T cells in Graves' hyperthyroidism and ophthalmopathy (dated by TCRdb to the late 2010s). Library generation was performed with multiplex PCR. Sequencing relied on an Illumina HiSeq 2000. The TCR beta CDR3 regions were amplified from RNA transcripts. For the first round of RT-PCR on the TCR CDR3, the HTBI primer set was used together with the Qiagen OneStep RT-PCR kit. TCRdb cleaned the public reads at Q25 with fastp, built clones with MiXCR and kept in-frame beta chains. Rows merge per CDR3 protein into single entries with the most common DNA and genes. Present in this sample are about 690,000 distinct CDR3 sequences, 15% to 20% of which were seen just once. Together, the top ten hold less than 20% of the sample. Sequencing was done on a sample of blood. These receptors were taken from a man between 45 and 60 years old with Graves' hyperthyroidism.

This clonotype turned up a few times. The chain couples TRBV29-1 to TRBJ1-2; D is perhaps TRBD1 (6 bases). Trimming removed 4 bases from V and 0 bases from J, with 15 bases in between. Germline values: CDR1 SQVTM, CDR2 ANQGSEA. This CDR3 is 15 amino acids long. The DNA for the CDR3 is TGCAGCGTTGCGCCAGGGGTGGGATCTAACTATGGCTACACCTTC. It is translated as CSVAPGVGSNYGYTF.

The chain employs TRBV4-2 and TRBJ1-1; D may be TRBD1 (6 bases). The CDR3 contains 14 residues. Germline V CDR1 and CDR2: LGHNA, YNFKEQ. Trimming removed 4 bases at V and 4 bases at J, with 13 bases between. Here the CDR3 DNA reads TGTGCCAGCAGCCGAAACCCGGGGGCCACTGAAGCTTTCTTT. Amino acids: CASSRNPGATEAFF.

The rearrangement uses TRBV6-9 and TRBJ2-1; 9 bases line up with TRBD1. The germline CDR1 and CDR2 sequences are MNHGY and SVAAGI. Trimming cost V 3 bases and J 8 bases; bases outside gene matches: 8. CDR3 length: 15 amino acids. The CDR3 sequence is CASSYPGTGNDEQFF. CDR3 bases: TGTGCCAGCAGTTACCCCGGGACAGGGAACGATGAGCAGTTCTTC.

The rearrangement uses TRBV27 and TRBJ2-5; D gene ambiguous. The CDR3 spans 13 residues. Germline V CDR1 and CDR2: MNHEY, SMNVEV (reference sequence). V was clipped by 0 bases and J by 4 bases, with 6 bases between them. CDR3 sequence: CASSLSAPETQYF. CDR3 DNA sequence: TGTGCCAGCAGTTTATCGGCACCAGAGACCCAGTACTTC.

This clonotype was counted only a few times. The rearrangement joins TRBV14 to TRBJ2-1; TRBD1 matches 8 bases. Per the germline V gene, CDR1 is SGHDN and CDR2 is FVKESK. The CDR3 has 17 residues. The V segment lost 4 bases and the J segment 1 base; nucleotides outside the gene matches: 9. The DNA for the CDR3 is TGTGCCAGCAGCCGCGGATGGACAGGGACATCCTACAATGAGCAGTTCTTC. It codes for CASSRGWTGTSYNEQFF.

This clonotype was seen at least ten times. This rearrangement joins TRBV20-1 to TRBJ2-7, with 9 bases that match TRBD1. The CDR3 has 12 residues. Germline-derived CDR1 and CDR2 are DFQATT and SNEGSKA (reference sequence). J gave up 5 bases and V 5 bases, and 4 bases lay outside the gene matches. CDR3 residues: CSAYRDRDEQYF. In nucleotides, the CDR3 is TGCAGTGCTTACCGGGACAGGGACGAGCAGTACTTC.

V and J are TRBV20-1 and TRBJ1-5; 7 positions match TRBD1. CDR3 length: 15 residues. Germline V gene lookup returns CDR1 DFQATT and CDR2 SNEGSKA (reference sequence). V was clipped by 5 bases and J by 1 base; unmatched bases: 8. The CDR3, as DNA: TGCAGTGCTGGGAGACAGGGAACGAGCAATCAGCCCCAGCATTTT. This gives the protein CSAGRQGTSNQPQHF.

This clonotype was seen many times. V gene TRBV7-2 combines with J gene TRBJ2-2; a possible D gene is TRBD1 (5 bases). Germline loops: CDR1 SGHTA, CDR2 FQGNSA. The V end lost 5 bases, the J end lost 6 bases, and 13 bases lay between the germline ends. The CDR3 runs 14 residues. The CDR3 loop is CASSASGFAGELFF. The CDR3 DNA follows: TGTGCCAGCAGCGCTTCAGGGTTCGCCGGGGAGCTGTTTTTT.

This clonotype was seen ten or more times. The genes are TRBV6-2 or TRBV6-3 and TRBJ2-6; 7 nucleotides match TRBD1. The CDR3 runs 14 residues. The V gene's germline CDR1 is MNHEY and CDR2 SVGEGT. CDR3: CAGADRLGANVLTF. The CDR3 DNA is TGTGCTGGGGCGGACAGGCTCGGGGCCAACGTCCTGACTTTC.

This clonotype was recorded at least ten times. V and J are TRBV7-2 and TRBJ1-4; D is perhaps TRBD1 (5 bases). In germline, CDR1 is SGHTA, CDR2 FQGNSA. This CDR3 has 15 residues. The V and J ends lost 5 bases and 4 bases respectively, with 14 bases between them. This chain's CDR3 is CASSPLGQLNEKLFF. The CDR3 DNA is TGTGCCAGCAGCCCATTGGGGCAGCTTAATGAAAAACTGTTTTTT.

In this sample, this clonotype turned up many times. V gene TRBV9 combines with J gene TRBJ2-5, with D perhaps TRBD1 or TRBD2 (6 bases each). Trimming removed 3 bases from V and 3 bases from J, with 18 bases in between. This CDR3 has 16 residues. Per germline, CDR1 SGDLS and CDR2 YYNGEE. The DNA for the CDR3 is TGTGCCAGCAGCGAGGGGGGCAGGCTACGAAAAGAGACCCAGTACTTC. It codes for CASSEGGRLRKETQYF.

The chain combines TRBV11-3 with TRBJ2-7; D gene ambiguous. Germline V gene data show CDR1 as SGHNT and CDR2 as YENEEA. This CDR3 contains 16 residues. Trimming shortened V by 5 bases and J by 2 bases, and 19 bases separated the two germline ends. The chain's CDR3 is CASSLPESENPYEQYF. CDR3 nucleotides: TGTGCCAGCAGCCTACCCGAGTCCGAGAACCCCTACGAGCAGTACTTC.

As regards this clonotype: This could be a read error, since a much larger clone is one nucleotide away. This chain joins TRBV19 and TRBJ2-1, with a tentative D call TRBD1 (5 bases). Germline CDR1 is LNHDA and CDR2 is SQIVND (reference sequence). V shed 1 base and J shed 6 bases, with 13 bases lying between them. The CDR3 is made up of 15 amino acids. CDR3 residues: CASSIGQPILNEQFF. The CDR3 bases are TGTGCCAGTAGTATAGGACAGCCCATTCTCAATGAGCAGTTCTTC.

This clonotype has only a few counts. This CDR3 is CASSQEAAGIYEQYF. CDR3 coding DNA: TGTGCCAGCTCACAGGAAGCAGCGGGGATCTACGAGCAGTACTTC. This chain links TRBV18 with TRBJ2-7; TRBD2 agrees at 7 bases. Germline assignment: CDR1 KGHSH and CDR2 LQKENI. Unmatched junction bases numbered 9, after V lost 4 bases and J lost 3 bases. The CDR3 loop spans 15 amino acids.

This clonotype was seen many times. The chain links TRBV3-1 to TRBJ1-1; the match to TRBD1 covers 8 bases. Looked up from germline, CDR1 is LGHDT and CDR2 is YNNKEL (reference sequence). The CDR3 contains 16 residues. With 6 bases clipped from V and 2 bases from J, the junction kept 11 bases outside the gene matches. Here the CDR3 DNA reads TGTGCCAGCAGTTACGGTCTAGACAGGGGAAACACTGAAGCTTTCTTT. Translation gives CASSYGLDRGNTEAFF.

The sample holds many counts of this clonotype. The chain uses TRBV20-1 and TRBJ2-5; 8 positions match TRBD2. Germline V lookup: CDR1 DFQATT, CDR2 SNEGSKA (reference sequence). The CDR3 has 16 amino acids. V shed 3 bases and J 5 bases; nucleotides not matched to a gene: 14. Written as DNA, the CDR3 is TGCAGTGCTAGGGAGGTATCAGGGACTAGGGATGAGACCCAGTACTTC. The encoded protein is CSAREVSGTRDETQYF.

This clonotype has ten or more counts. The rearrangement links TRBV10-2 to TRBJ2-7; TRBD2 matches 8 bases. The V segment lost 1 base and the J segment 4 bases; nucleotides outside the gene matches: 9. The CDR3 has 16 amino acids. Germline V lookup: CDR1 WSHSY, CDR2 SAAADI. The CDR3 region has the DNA TGCGCCAGCAGTGAGTTGCAGCGGGAGTTTGGTTACGAGCAGTACTTC. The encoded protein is CASSELQREFGYEQYF.

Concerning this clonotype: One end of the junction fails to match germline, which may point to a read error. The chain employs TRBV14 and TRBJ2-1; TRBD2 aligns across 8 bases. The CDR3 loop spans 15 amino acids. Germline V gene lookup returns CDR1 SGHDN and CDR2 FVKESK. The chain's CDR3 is CACSLVTSGYNEQFF. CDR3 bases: TGTGCCTGCAGCCTCGTCACTAGCGGTTACAATGAGCAGTTCTTC.